This T cell receptor (beta chain) was identified in a study of beta chain features in type 1 diabetes. Findings of the study overall: Unsettled here was the matter of whether HLA type influences TCRB rearrangement.

There are 15 residues in the CDR3. V was clipped by 1 base and J by 11 bases, with 20 bases between them. Germline V lookup: CDR1 SGHNT, CDR2 YENEEA. TCRB transcripts that were expressed got sequenced, as all of the isolated RNA had been reverse transcribed. The method was immunoSEQ multiplex PCR; TCRdb's version includes in-frame clones alone and lacks a portion of them. The data hold about 16,000 clones, with 45% to 55% observed a single time. About this clone itself: Its antigen is still unknown.

The chain carries TRBV11-3 and TRBJ2-5, with a tentative D call TRBD2 (5 bases). Sequenced input: stem cell memory CD4+ T cells from blood. The sequence derives from a woman between 18 and 30 years old in good health. The CDR3 DNA follows: TGTGCCAGCAGCTTAGGAAGCGGCCAAAGCTACGATCAGTACTTC. Amino acid sequence: CASSLGSGQSYDQYF.